This entry features one TCR beta chain sequence. The antigen remains undetermined. This entry belongs to a study of cytomegalovirus exposure and HLA in healthy donors. On the study more broadly: Earlier work reported some 110 million unique TCR beta sequences from 150 million to 200 million T cells.

The length of the CDR3 is 11 residues. The V end was cut by 2 bases, the J end by 6 bases, with 4 bases between. Germline V CDR1 and CDR2: KGHSH, LQKENI. It was with 60 Vbeta and 13 Jbeta primers that the PCR ran. Sequenced by immunoSEQ multiplex PCR; TCRdb stores in-frame clones only, minus some. The table includes more than 130,000 clones, 70% to 75% detected once. Overall study findings and caveats: Looking again later, the authors saw that most CMV-associated TCR beta chains seemed HLA-restricted. Indistinguishable V segments such as TRBV6-2 and TRBV6-3 were excluded.

This sequence originates from a human donor in good health. The chain carries TRBV18 and TRBJ1-2; D unclear. Sequencing was done on a sample of PBMCs. The CDR3 sequence is CASSPGDGYTF. CDR3 sequence (DNA): TGTGCCAGCTCACCAGGAGATGGCTACACCTTC.